This TCR beta chain came from a study of cytomegalovirus exposure and HLA in healthy donors. PCR involved 60 Vbeta and 13 Jbeta primers. Using immunoSEQ multiplex PCR, the repertoire was profiled, and TCRdb retains in-frame clones only, with some absent. The repertoire consists of around 86,000 clones, with about 80% occurring once and the leading ten covering roughly 6%. Germline assignment: CDR1 LGHNA and CDR2 YSLEER. This CDR3 region has 15 residues. Trimming removed 0 bases at V and 6 bases at J, with 14 bases between. Healthy bone marrow donors supplied every sample. In the case of this clone: What it recognizes is unknown.

The study, taken as a whole, reports: Cytomegalovirus status was reportedly diagnosed by the classifier with high specificity and sensitivity.

The material sequenced was PBMCs. This receptor was identified in a female donor in good health and CMV-seronegative. This chain links TRBV4-3 with TRBJ1-1, with unresolved D. The DNA of the CDR3 is TGCGCCAGCAGCCAAGATTCCCCTCCTAGATCTGAAGCTTTCTTT. As protein: CASSQDSPPRSEAFF.